The 5 T cell receptor beta chains reported below all come from one sample, sequenced in a study of Graves' ophthalmopathy and Graves' hyperthyroidism. The study amplified TCR beta CDR3 regions using RNA transcripts. In the first round, RT-PCR was carried out with HTBI primers, and a multiplex PCR formed the second round. TCRdb fed the multiplex PCR reads into MiXCR, producing one record per CDR3 protein. The table lists 350,000 or so distinct CDR3 sequences, roughly 15% of them singletons, with 10% to 15% in the top ten. Input material: peripheral blood. These receptor sequences come from an adult man with Graves' ophthalmopathy.

This clonotype was seen ten or more times. The rearrangement joins TRBV4-3 to TRBJ1-1; D remains ambiguous. V was shortened by 0 bases and J by 2 bases, with 7 bases between the two germline ends. This CDR3 comprises 14 residues. Germline V gene sequence: CDR1 LGHNA, CDR2 YSLEER. The CDR3 DNA reads as TGCGCCAGCAGCCAAGATTGGGGAAACACTGAAGCTTTCTTT. This translates into CASSQDWGNTEAFF.

Ten or more counts support this clonotype. The V and J genes are TRBV20-1 and TRBJ2-5; D remains ambiguous. The CDR3 totals 13 residues. V lost 3 bases, J lost 4 bases, and 12 bases lay in between. In germline, CDR1 is DFQATT, CDR2 SNEGSKA (reference sequence). The CDR3 protein is CSARPHYVETQYF. Here the CDR3 DNA reads TGCAGTGCTAGGCCGCACTACGTAGAGACCCAGTACTTC.

This clonotype was recorded many times. This chain links TRBV30 with TRBJ1-1, with 7 positions matching TRBD1. The germline V gene has CDR1 GTSNPN and CDR2 SVGIG (reference sequence). The CDR3 runs to 14 residues. V was pared by 4 bases and J by 3 bases, with 8 bases of the junction left unmatched. The CDR3 protein is CAWTPLDRYTEAFF. The CDR3 region has the DNA TGTGCCTGGACTCCGCTGGACAGGTACACTGAAGCTTTCTTT.

This clonotype was observed many times. The gene calls are TRBV27 and TRBJ1-1; possibly TRBD1 for D (6 bases). The V gene's germline CDR1 is MNHEY and CDR2 SMNVEV (reference sequence). Trimming cost V 2 bases and J 5 bases, with 18 bases left between them. This CDR3 is built from 16 residues. CDR3 bases: TGTGCCAGCAGTTTAGGCCCCGGCAGGGGAGATACTGAAGCTTTCTTT. Amino acids: CASSLGPGRGDTEAFF.

This clonotype was counted many times. J is TRBJ2-5 and V is TRBV20-1; D unresolved. This CDR3 is built from 14 residues. Germline CDR1 DFQATT, CDR2 SNEGSKA (reference sequence). Trimming took 0 bases from V and 1 from J, leaving 9 bases between them. As DNA, the CDR3 is TGCAGTGCTAGAGATCCGCCTGGCCAAGAGACCCAGTACTTC. It specifies CSARDPPGQETQYF.